The 25 T cell receptor beta chains reported below all come from one sample, sequenced in a study of blood T cell repertoires in COVID-19 (dated by TCRdb to about 2020). Libraries came from the immunoSEQ multiplex PCR assay. TCRdb mirrors the immuneACCESS table, restricted to in-frame sequences. Some clones are absent from its copies; in checked studies, under half trace to an unresolved V gene, and the reason for the others is unknown. Counted in this sample were 300,000 or so clones; 87% of them appeared once. Together, the top ten hold 1% of the sample. Sequenced sample: peripheral blood. The receptors derive from a man aged 45-60 years with active or convalescent COVID-19.

V is TRBV9 and J is TRBJ1-4, with a weak D call TRBD1 (5 bases). Germline CDR1 and CDR2: SGDLS and YYNGEE. Trimming removed 2 bases at V and 5 bases at J, with 13 bases between. The CDR3 extends over 15 amino acids. Here the CDR3 reads CASSVSGLINEKLFF. As DNA, the CDR3 is TGTGCCAGCAGCGTCTCGGGACTTATCAATGAAAAACTGTTTTTT.

The V call is TRBV30, the J call TRBJ1-1; 9 bases are shared with TRBD1. This CDR3 contains 14 residues. Germline values: CDR1 GTSNPN, CDR2 SVGIG (reference sequence). Trimming at V came to 3 bases and at J to 4 bases, leaving 6 bases not matched to a gene. CDR3 coding DNA: TGTGCCTGGAGACGGGACAGGGCGACCACTGAAGCTTTCTTT. Protein: CAWRRDRATTEAFF.

This clone was observed a single time. The chain has TRBV5-1 and TRBJ1-6; no clear D. Germline values: CDR1 SGHRS, CDR2 YFSETQ. The CDR3 is made up of 16 amino acids. The V gene lost 4 bases and the J gene lost 5 bases, with 16 bases spanning the gap. CDR3 region: CASSLLGRSDNSPLHF. In nucleotides, the CDR3 is TGCGCCAGCAGCCTTCTTGGCAGGTCGGATAATTCACCCCTCCACTTT. The variable domain in full, completed from reference TRBV5-1 and TRBJ1-6, reads KAGVTQTPRYLIKTRGQQVTLSCSPISGHRSVSWYQQTPGQGLQFLFEYFSETQRNKGNFPGRFSGRQFSNSRSEMNVSTLELGDSALYLCASSLLGRSDNSPLHFGNGTRLTVT.

The chain employs TRBV4-1 and TRBJ1-1; D call uncertain. The germline V gene encodes CDR1 MGHRA and CDR2 YSYEKL. The CDR3 is 14 amino acids. Trimming removed 0 bases from V and 12 bases from J, with 17 bases in between. The CDR3 loop reads CASSQDGRGQRSFF. The CDR3 region has the DNA TGCGCCAGCAGCCAAGATGGCAGAGGGCAGAGATCTTTCTTT.

This sequence joins TRBV6-5 and TRBJ2-7, with TRBD1 identical over 7 bases. This CDR3 contains 16 residues. The ends lost 2 bases at V and 3 bases at J; junction bases unmatched: 10. Per germline, CDR1 MNHEY and CDR2 SVGAGI. The CDR3 DNA reads as TGTGCCAGCAGTTACCTGGGACAGCAGAAGAACTACGAGCAGTACTTC. This sequence encodes CASSYLGQQKNYEQYF.

The chain's CDR3 is CASSYSGGNQPQHF. Written as DNA, the CDR3 is TGCGCCAGCAGCTACTCAGGGGGCAATCAGCCCCAGCATTTT. The chain is built from TRBV5-1 and TRBJ1-5; D is possibly TRBD1 (6 bases). Trimming removed 3 bases at V and 2 bases at J, with 9 bases between. The CDR3 is 14 amino acids. Germline CDR1 SGHRS, CDR2 YFSETQ.

The CDR3 is CASCRGGDTEAFF. The CDR3 region has the DNA TGTGCCAGCTGTAGGGGAGGGGACACTGAAGCTTTCTTT. This chain joins TRBV7-9 and TRBJ1-1; a possible D gene is TRBD1 (5 bases). Germline CDR1 and CDR2: SEHNR and FQNEAQ (reference sequence). Trimming stripped 8 bases from V and 3 bases from J, with 13 bases between. The CDR3 has 13 amino acids.

The chain recombines TRBV5-1 with TRBJ1-5; TRBD1 matches 9 bases. The CDR3 has 16 residues. V lost 4 bases and J lost 2; bases outside the gene matches: 7. CDR1 is SGHRS, CDR2 YFSETQ, per germline. Here the CDR3 reads CASSPGTGSGNQPQHF. The CDR3 region has the DNA TGCGCCAGCAGCCCCGGGACAGGGTCGGGCAATCAGCCCCAGCATTTT.

The rearrangement uses TRBV19 and TRBJ1-2; weak D call: TRBD1 (6 bases). Germline V lookup: CDR1 LNHDA, CDR2 SQIVND (reference sequence). CDR3 size: 13 residues. The V end lost 5 bases, the J end lost 2 bases, and 9 bases lay between the germline ends. The CDR3 coding sequence is TGTGCCAGTAGTTATACAGGGAACTATGGCTACACCTTC. The encoded protein is CASSYTGNYGYTF.

The genes are TRBV6-5 and TRBJ2-5; maybe TRBD1 (6 bases). Germline V CDR1 and CDR2: MNHEY, SVGAGI. There are 13 residues in the CDR3. V shed 8 bases and J shed 1 base, with 11 bases lying between them. CDR3 nucleotide sequence: TGTGCCAGCTCGGGACACCTCCAAGAGACCCAGTACTTC. Protein product: CASSGHLQETQYF.

The V gene is TRBV5-1, the J gene TRBJ2-3, with D possibly TRBD2 on 6 matching bases. This CDR3 spans 15 amino acids. CDR1 is SGHRS, CDR2 YFSETQ, per germline. V was clipped by 0 bases and J by 3 bases, with 11 bases between them. The CDR3, as DNA: TGCGCCAGCAGCTTGGTCGGGGGAGTTACAGATACGCAGTATTTT. Translated: CASSLVGGVTDTQYF.

This chain links TRBV2 with TRBJ2-3; 7 nucleotides align to TRBD2. The CDR3 runs 15 residues. Germline V CDR1 and CDR2: SNHLY, FYNNEI. V dropped 8 bases and J dropped 4; count of bases not matched to a gene: 12. The DNA of the CDR3 is TGTGCCAGCGCCCGGGGTTTCACTAGCGCAGATACGCAGTATTTT. It codes for CASARGFTSADTQYF. Together with reference TRBV2 and TRBJ2-3, the CDR3 gives the full variable domain: EPEVTQTPSHQVTQMGQEVILRCVPISNHLYFYWYRQILGQKVEFLVSFYNNEISEKSEIFDDQFSVERPDGSNFTLKIRSTKLEDSAMYFCASARGFTSADTQYFGPGTRLTVL.

CDR3 bases: TGCGCCAGCAGCCAAGATCACTCGGGCGGGGAGCTGTTTTTT. Its protein product is CASSQDHSGGELFF. V usage is TRBV4-1 and J usage is TRBJ2-2; no clear D. V was trimmed by 0 bases and J by 7 bases, leaving 9 bases between them. The germline V gene has CDR1 MGHRA and CDR2 YSYEKL. This CDR3 is 14 amino acids long.

The chain carries TRBV28 and TRBJ1-1; D gene uncertain. V was shortened by 10 bases and J by 0 bases, with 9 bases between the two germline ends. The CDR3 runs 12 residues. The V gene's germline CDR1 is MDHEN and CDR2 SYDVKM. The CDR3 region is CATCGLNTEAFF. CDR3 nucleotide sequence: TGTGCCACCTGCGGCCTGAACACTGAAGCTTTCTTT.

The gene calls are TRBV10-3 and TRBJ1-3; the match to TRBD1 covers 7 bases. V trimming: 3 bases; J trimming: 3 bases; junction bases outside the gene matches: 5. Germline CDR1 is ENHRY and CDR2 is SYGVKD. The CDR3 spans 15 residues. As DNA, the CDR3 is TGTGCCATCAGTGAAAGGACAGGCGTTGGAAACACCATATATTTT. Protein: CAISERTGVGNTIYF.

V and J are TRBV13 and TRBJ2-5, with 8 positions matching TRBD1. The CDR3 covers 16 residues. The V and J ends lost 5 bases and 2 bases, in that order; junction bases with no gene match: 10. From germline, CDR1 is PRHDT and CDR2 FYEKMQ (reference sequence). The CDR3, as DNA: TGTGCCAGCAGCAACAGAGGACAGGGAACGCAAGAGACCCAGTACTTC. Amino acids: CASSNRGQGTQETQYF.

This chain links TRBV19 with TRBJ2-7, with TRBD2 identical over 9 bases. V dropped 2 bases and J dropped 6; count of bases not matched to a gene: 11. The CDR3 is made up of 16 amino acids. Germline V gene lookup returns CDR1 LNHDA and CDR2 SQIVND (reference sequence). CDR3 in amino acids: CASSIRGTSRDSEQYF. CDR3 in DNA: TGTGCCAGTAGTATAAGGGGGACTAGCCGGGACTCCGAGCAGTACTTC.

The J gene is TRBJ2-3, the V gene TRBV30; 8 bases align to TRBD1. The ends lost 3 bases at V and 4 bases at J; junction bases unmatched: 6. Germline loops: CDR1 GTSNPN, CDR2 SVGIG (reference sequence). The CDR3 sequence is 14 residues long. The DNA for the CDR3 is TGTGCCTGGAGGGACAGGGTACTCGCAGATACGCAGTATTTT. It encodes CAWRDRVLADTQYF.

The chain links TRBV19 to TRBJ2-1, with 9 bases fitting TRBD1. The V and J ends lost 7 bases and 7 bases, in that order; junction bases with no gene match: 8. Germline V gene sequence: CDR1 LNHDA, CDR2 SQIVND (reference sequence). CDR3 length: 14 residues. The CDR3 nucleotides read TGTGCCAGTAATCGTGGACAGGGGTGGAATGAGCAGTTCTTC. Protein product: CASNRGQGWNEQFF.

The genes are TRBV10-3 and TRBJ1-4; D is perhaps TRBD1 (6 bases). The CDR3 spans 14 residues. The germline V and J ends were trimmed by 8 bases and 4 bases, with 14 bases remaining between them. Germline-derived CDR1 and CDR2 are ENHRY and SYGVKD. Written as DNA, the CDR3 is TGTGCCATCGGAGAGGACAGCCGTAATGAAAAACTGTTTTTT. This translates into CAIGEDSRNEKLFF.

The V call is TRBV15, the J call TRBJ1-1, with D possibly being TRBD1 (5 bases). Deletions cut 0 bases from V and 5 bases from J, with 10 bases between. Germline CDR1 and CDR2: LNHNV and YYDKDF (reference sequence). The CDR3 is 14 residues long. CDR3 region: CATSRDGASTEAFF. CDR3 nucleotides: TGTGCCACCAGCAGAGATGGGGCCTCAACTGAAGCTTTCTTT.

This clone was picked up one time. The rearrangement joins TRBV3-1 (or the pseudogene TRBV3-2) to TRBJ2-2; no reliable D call. CDR3 length: 12 residues. Per germline, CDR1 LGHDT and CDR2 YNNKEL (reference sequence). V lost 1 base, J lost 9 bases, and 6 bases lay in between. CDR3 sequence reads: CASSQAGRELFF. The DNA for the CDR3 is TGTGCCAGCAGCCAAGCCGGTAGGGAGCTGTTTTTT.

This chain links TRBV28 with TRBJ1-1; D remains unclear. Germline V CDR1 and CDR2: MDHEN, SYDVKM. Trimming left V 2 bases short and J 10 bases short, with 14 bases between. The CDR3 has 13 residues. CDR3 sequence reads: CASSLRGPVSAFF. The CDR3 DNA is TGTGCCAGCAGTTTACGGGGTCCGGTATCAGCTTTCTTT.

For this clone: The sample carries other DNA sequences with the same CDR3. The gene calls are TRBV6-5 and TRBJ2-7, with TRBD2 matching 9 bases. The J segment lost 2 bases and the V segment lost 0 bases, leaving 2 bases of the junction unmatched. There are 15 residues in the CDR3. Germline V gene lookup returns CDR1 MNHEY and CDR2 SVGAGI. CDR3 DNA sequence: TGTGCCAGCAGTTACTCGCGGGGGGGCCCCTACGAGCAGTACTTC. Translated: CASSYSRGGPYEQYF.

The genes are TRBV5-8 and TRBJ1-2; no firm D call. The germline CDR1 and CDR2 sequences are SGHTS and YDEGEE. The CDR3 is made up of 13 amino acids. V was trimmed by 3 bases and J by 2 bases, leaving 8 bases between them. CDR3 bases: TGTGCCAGCAGCTCTGGAGTCAACTATGGCTACACCTTC. It yields the protein CASSSGVNYGYTF.